Many counts were recorded for the clone carrying this T cell receptor (beta chain). The antigen remains undetermined. Germline V lookup: CDR1 KGHSH, CDR2 LQKENI. V was clipped by 4 bases and J by 0 bases; unmatched bases: 16. This CDR3 is 19 amino acids long. This specimen comes from a study of T cell responses to AZD1222 COVID-19 vaccine. General study points: Seropositivity was recorded at baseline in only a handful of AZD1222 recipients. Increased Spike-specific TCR breadth and depth were observed after two AZD1222 doses.

Sequencing was performed with immunoSEQ multiplex PCR; in TCRdb, only in-frame clones are kept and a portion is missing. The sample has 95,000 to 100,000 clones, about 86% seen once; the top ten hold approximately 1.5%. The TCR sequence derives from an adult in good health. The specimen was peripheral blood, collected on day 0 of AZD1222 vaccination. The chain links TRBV18 to TRBJ1-2; 8 bases are shared with TRBD1. The CDR3, as DNA: TGTGCCAGCTCACAATCACGGTGGACAGGGAGTGAGGCTAACTATGGCTACACCTTC. It encodes CASSQSRWTGSEANYGYTF. The full variable domain, its missing parts supplied by reference TRBV18 and TRBJ1-2, is NAGVMQNPRHLVRRRGQEARLRCSPMKGHSHVYWYRQLPEEGLKFMVYLQKENIIDESGMPKERFSAEFPKEGPSILRIQQVVRGDSAAYFCASSQSRWTGSEANYGYTFGSGTRLTVV.